The source of this TCR beta chain is a study of T cells after yellow fever vaccination. Notes on the study in general: Subsequent to the booster, the majority of primary-vaccination clones reappeared (around 96% CD4, 85% to 90% CD8). Abundant clonotypes (contaminants from the bulk population) could be present in FACS-sorted repertoires. Few clonotypes appeared in both CD4 and CD8 compartments.

This clonotype was detected many times. Its target is unknown. TCRdb re-derived calls from the 5' RACE reads in MiXCR, one entry per CDR3 protein. The sample has 200,000 to 300,000 distinct CDR3 sequences, approximately 3.5% seen once. The V gene's germline CDR1 is DFQATT and CDR2 SNEGSKA (reference sequence). V dropped 4 bases and J dropped 6 bases, with 10 bases sitting between them. The CDR3 totals 11 residues. The specimen was PBMCs, collected 15 days after the yellow fever booster vaccination. This clonotype was obtained from a man between 18 and 29 years old who received the YFV17D yellow fever vaccine. The chain carries TRBV20-1 and TRBJ2-7, with D perhaps being TRBD1 or TRBD2 (5 bases each). This CDR3 is CSATERGEQYV. The CDR3, as DNA: TGCAGTGCTACAGAGAGGGGCGAGCAGTACGTC.